The sequence of this T cell receptor (beta chain) was determined in a study of neoadjuvant nivolumab and ipilimumab in lung cancer. Whole-study findings and limits: Only a small number of samples underwent TCR sequencing.

The CDR3 totals 18 residues. V was clipped by 3 bases and J by 4 bases; unmatched bases: 14. The germline gives CDR1 SGHRS, CDR2 YFSETQ. A few counts support this clone. What it binds is not known. Assay: immunoSEQ multiplex PCR; the TCRdb copy retains only in-frame clones and omits some. The profile shows approximately 17,000 clones, about 77% of them singletons. This receptor was identified in an adult with non-small cell lung cancer. Sequenced material: tumor tissue, taken after neoadjuvant nivolumab, alone or with ipilimumab, at or shortly before surgery. The chain combines TRBV5-1 with TRBJ2-3; the match to TRBD2 covers 10 bases. The CDR3 reads CASSSPSSGRGGADTQYF. CDR3 nucleotide sequence: TGCGCCAGCAGCTCCCCTTCTAGCGGGAGAGGGGGGGCAGATACGCAGTATTTT.